This TCR beta chain was found in a study of shared clonotypes between healthy human individuals. Study-wide context: Used for every donor were three CD4 naive, three CD4 memory, two CD8 naive and one CD8 memory plate.

The ends were cut back, 2 bases at V and 2 bases at J, with 13 bases in the middle. This CDR3 has 15 amino acids. The germline CDR1 and CDR2 sequences are SQVTM and ANQGSEA. Sequencing was at deep level. Only in-frame clones appear in the TCRdb table, and some are missing; sequencing was by immunoSEQ multiplex PCR. The sample holds about 820,000 clones, 92% seen once. Naivety among CD8 cells was defined by CD45RO negativity and positive CCR7 selection, thereby excluding terminally differentiated effector memory CD45RA+ cells. Only Caucasian adults living in Nashville, Tennessee made up the donor group.

Sequencing was performed on naive CD8+ T cells sorted from blood. The clonotype originates from a man under 40 in good health. The chain has TRBV29-1 and TRBJ1-3; possibly TRBD1 for D (5 bases). CDR3 DNA sequence: TGCAGCGTTGAATATCTGGGAGGGGCTGGAAACACCATATATTTT. Amino acids: CSVEYLGGAGNTIYF.